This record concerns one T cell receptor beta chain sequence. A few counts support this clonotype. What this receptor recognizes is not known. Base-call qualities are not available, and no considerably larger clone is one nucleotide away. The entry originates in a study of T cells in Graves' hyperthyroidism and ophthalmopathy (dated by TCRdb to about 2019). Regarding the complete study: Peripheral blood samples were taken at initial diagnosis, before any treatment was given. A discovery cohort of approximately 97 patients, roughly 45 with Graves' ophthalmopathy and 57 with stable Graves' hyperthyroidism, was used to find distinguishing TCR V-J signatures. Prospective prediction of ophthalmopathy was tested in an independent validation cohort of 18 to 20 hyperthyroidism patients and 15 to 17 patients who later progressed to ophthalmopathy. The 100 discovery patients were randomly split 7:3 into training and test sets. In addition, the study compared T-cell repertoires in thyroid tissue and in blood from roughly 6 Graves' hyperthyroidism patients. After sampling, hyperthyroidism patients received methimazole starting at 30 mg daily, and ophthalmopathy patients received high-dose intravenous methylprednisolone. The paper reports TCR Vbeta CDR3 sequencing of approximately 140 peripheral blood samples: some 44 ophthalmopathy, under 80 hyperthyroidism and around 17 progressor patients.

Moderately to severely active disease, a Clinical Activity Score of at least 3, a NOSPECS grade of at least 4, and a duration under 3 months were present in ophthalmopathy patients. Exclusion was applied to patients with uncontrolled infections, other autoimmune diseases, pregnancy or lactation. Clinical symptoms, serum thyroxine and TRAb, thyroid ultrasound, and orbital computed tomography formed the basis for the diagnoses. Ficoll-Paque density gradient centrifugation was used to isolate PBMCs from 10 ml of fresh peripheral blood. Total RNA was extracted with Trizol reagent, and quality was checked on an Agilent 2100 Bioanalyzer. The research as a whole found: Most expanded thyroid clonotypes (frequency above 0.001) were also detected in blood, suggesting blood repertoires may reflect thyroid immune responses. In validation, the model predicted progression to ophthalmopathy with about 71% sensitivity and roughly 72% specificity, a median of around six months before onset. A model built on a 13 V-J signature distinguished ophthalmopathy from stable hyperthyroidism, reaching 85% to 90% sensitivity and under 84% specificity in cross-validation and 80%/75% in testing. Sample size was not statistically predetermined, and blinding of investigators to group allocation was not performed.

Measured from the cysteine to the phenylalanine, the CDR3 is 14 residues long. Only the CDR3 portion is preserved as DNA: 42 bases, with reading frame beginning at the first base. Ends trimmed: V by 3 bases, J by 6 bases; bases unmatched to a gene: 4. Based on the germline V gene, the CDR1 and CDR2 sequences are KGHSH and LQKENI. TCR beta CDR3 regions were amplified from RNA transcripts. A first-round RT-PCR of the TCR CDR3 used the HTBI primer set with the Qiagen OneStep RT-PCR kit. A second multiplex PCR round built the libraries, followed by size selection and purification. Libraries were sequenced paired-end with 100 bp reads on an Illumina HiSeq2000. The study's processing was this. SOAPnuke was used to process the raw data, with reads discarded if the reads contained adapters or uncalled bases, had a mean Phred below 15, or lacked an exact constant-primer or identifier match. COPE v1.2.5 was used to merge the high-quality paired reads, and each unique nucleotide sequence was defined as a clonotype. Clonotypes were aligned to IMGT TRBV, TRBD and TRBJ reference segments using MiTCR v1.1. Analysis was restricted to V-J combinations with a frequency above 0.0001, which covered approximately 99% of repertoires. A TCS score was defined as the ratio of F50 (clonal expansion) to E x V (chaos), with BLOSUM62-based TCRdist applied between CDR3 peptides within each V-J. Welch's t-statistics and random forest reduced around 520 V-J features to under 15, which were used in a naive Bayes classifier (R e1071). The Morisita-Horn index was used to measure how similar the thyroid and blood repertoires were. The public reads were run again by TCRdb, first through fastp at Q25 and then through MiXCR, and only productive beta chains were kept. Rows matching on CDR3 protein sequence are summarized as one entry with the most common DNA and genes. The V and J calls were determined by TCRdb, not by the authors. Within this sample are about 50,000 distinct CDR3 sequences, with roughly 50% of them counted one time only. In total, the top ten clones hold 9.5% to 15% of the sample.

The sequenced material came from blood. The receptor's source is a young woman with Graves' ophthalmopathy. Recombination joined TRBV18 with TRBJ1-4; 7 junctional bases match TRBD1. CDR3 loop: CASSPRDSYEKLFF. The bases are TGTGCCAGCTCACCCCGGGACAGTTATGAAAAACTGTTTTTT.